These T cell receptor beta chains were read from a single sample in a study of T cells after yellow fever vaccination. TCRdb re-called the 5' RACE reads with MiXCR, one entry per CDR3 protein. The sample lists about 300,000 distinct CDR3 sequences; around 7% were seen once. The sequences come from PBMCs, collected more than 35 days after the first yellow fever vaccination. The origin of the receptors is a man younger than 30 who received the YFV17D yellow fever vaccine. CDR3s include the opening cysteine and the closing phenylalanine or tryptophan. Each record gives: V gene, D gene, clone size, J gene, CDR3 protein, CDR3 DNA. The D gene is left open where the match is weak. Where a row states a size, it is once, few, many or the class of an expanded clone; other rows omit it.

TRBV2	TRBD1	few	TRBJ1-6	CASSTRTGRVVSPLHF	TGTGCCAGCAGTACAAGGACAGGGCGAGTCGTCTCACCCCTCCACTTT
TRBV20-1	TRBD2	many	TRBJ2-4	CSAAGALKNIQYF	TGCAGTGCGGCGGGAGCCCTGAAAAACATTCAGTACTTC
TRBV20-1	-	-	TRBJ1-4	CSADPWLATNEKLFF	TGCAGTGCCGACCCTTGGCTAGCAACTAATGAAAAACTGTTTTTT
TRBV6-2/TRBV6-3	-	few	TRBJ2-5	CASRSRGGGQETQYF	TGTGCCAGCAGGAGTCGGGGAGGGGGGCAAGAGACCCAGTACTTC
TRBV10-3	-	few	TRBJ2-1	CAIRSGDEQFF	TGTGCCATCAGGAGCGGAGATGAGCAGTTCTTC
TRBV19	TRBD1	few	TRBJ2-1	CASSDRDRVPLF	TGTGCCAGTAGTGACCGGGACAGGGTTCCTCTCTTC
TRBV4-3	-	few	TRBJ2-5	CASSKSILRYQETQYF	TGCGCCAGCAGCAAAAGCATTCTGCGGTACCAAGAGACCCAGTACTTC
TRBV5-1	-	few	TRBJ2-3	CASSLSKRITDTQYF	TGCGCCAGCAGCTTGAGTAAGAGAATTACAGATACGCAGTATTTT
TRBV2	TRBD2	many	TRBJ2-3	CATSYGGTRTDTQYF	TGTGCCACCTCATACGGGGGGACTCGCACAGATACGCAGTATTTT
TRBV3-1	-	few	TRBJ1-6	CASSRRPTLVDSPLHF	TGTGCCAGCAGCCGTAGGCCGACTTTAGTTGATTCACCCCTCCACTTT
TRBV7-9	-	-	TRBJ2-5	CASSLAGFRETQYF	TGTGCCAGCAGCTTAGCGGGGTTTCGAGAGACCCAGTACTTC
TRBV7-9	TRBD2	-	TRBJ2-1	CASSFGLAGSYNEQFF	TGTGCCAGCAGCTTCGGACTAGCCGGCTCCTACAATGAGCAGTTCTTC
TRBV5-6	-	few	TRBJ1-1	CASTTARTANTEAFF	TGTGCCAGCACAACGGCCCGGACAGCGAACACTGAAGCTTTCTTT
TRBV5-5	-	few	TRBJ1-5	CASSYDTAYQPQHF	TGTGCCAGCAGCTATGACACGGCTTATCAGCCCCAGCATTTT
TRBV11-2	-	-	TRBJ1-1	CASSLDPEQTEAFF	TGTGCCAGCAGCTTAGATCCAGAGCAGACTGAAGCTTTCTTT
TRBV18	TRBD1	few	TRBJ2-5	CASSLTLSAGGKETQYF	TGTGCCAGCTCATTGACTCTTTCGGCAGGGGGAAAAGAGACCCAGTACTTC
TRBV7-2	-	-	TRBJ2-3	CASSLIRGSTDTQYF	TGTGCCAGCAGCCTCATCCGGGGGAGCACAGATACGCAGTATTTT
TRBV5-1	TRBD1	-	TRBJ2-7	CASSRQGPLSEQYF	TGCGCCAGCTCAAGACAGGGTCCGCTCTCCGAGCAGTACTTC
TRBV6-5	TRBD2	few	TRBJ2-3	CASSYLLAGTTDTQYF	TGTGCCAGCAGTTACCTACTAGCGGGGACTACAGATACGCAGTATTTT
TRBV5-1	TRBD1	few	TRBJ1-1	CASSPRTGEMNTEAFF	TGCGCCAGCAGCCCTCGGACAGGGGAAATGAACACTGAAGCTTTCTTT
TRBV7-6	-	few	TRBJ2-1	CASSHRGNEQFF	TGTGCCAGCAGCCATAGGGGGAATGAGCAGTTCTTC
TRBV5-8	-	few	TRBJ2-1	CASSSLRDGSYNEQFF	TGTGCCAGCAGCTCCCTCCGGGACGGATCCTACAATGAGCAGTTCTTC
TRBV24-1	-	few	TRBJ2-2	CATSDSFRGNTGELFF	TGTGCCACCAGTGACTCCTTCCGGGGTAACACCGGGGAGCTGTTTTTT
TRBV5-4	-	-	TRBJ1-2	CASSWGHWYGYTF	TGTGCCAGCAGCTGGGGACATTGGTACGGCTACACCTTC
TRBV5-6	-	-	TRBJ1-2	CASSLWFQTDYGYTF	TGTGCCAGCAGCTTGTGGTTTCAGACCGACTATGGCTACACCTTC
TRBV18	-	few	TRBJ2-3	CASSPLRSDTQYF	TGTGCCAGCTCACCACTACGGTCAGATACGCAGTATTTT
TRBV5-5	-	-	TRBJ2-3	CASSSGIDTQYF	TGTGCCAGCAGCTCCGGGATAGATACGCAGTATTTT
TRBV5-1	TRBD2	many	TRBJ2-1	CASSPTGLAGKYEQFF	TGCGCCAGCAGCCCGACCGGGCTAGCGGGGAAGTATGAGCAGTTCTTC
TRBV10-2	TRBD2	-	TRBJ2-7	CASSLSGGLYEQYF	TGCGCCAGCAGTCTTAGCGGGGGGCTGTACGAGCAGTACTTC